The TCR beta chain under discussion was sequenced for a study of T cells in Graves' hyperthyroidism and ophthalmopathy. Concerning this clonotype: The antigen is unknown.

The source material, RNA transcripts, was used to amplify TCR beta CDR3 regions. An initial round of RT-PCR targeting the TCR CDR3 relied on the HTBI primer set. TCRdb fed the multiplex PCR reads into MiXCR, producing one record per CDR3 protein. The data show 560,000 or so distinct CDR3 sequences, about 20% seen once. Whole-study findings and limits: Blood held most thyroid clonotypes expanded above 0.001 frequency.

With 3 bases clipped from V and 4 bases from J, the junction kept 1 base outside the gene matches. This CDR3 has 15 amino acids. Germline V CDR1 and CDR2: MGHDK, SYGVNS. V and J are TRBV25-1 and TRBJ1-4; 11 positions match TRBD1. What was sequenced was blood. The TCR was taken from a man between 35 and 55 years old with Graves' ophthalmopathy. The CDR3 is CASSDGTGGNEKLFF. Written as DNA, the CDR3 is TGTGCCAGCAGTGACGGGACAGGGGGTAATGAAAAACTGTTTTTT.